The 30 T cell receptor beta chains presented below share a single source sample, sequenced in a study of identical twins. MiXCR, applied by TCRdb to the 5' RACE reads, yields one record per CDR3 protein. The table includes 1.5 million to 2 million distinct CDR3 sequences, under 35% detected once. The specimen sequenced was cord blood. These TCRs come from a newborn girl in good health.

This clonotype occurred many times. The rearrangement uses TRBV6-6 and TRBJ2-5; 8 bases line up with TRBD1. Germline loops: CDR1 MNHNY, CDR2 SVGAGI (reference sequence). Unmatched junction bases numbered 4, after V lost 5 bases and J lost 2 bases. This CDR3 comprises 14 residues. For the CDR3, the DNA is TGTGCCAGCAGTAGCCGGGACAGGCAAGAGACCCAGTACTTC. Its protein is CASSSRDRQETQYF.

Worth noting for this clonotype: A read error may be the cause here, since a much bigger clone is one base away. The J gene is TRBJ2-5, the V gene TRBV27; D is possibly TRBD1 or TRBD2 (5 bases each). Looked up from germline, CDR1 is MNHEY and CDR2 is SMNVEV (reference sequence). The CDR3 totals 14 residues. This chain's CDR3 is CVSSLVGGGETQYF. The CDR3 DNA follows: TGTGTCAGCAGTTTAGTTGGTGGGGGAGAGACCCAGTACTTC.

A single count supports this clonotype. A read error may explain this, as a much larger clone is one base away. The CDR3: CASRGLAGPEQFF. In DNA form, the CDR3 reads TGTGCCAGCAGAGGACTAGCGGGACCTGAGCAGTTCTTC. This chain uses TRBV11-3 with TRBJ2-1; TRBD2 matches at 12 bases. The CDR3 is 13 residues long. The germline V gene encodes CDR1 SGHNT and CDR2 YENEEA. The V segment lost 6 bases and the J segment 9 bases; nucleotides outside the gene matches: 3.

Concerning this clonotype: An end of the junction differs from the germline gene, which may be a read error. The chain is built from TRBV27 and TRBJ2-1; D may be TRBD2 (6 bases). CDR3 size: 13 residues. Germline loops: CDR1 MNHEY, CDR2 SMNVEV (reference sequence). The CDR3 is CASSGTSYDEQFF. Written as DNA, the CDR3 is TGTGCCAGCAGTGGGACTTCCTACGATGAGCAGTTCTTC.

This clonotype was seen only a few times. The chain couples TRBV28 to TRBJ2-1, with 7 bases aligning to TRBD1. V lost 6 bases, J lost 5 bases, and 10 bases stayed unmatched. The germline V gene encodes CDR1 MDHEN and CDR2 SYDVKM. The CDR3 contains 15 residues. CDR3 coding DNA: TGTGCCAGCAGCCGGGACAGTGCTCTGCACAATGAGCAGTTCTTC. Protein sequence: CASSRDSALHNEQFF.

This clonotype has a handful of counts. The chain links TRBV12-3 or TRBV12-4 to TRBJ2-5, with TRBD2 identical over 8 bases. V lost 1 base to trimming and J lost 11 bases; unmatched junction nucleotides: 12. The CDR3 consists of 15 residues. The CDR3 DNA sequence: TGTGCCAGCAGTTTAGGGACTAGCACCGGAGGTGAGCAGTACTTC. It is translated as CASSLGTSTGGEQYF.

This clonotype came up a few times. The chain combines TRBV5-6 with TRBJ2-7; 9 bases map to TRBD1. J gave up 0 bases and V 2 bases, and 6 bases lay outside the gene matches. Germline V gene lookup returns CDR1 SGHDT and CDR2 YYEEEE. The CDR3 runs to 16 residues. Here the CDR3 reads CASSLYTTGGSYEQYF. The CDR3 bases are TGTGCCAGCAGCTTATATACGACAGGGGGCTCCTACGAGCAGTACTTC.

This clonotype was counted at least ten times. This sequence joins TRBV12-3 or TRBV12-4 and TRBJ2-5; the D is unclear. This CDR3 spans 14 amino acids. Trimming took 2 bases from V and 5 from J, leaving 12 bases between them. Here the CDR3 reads CASSLSSVVETQYF. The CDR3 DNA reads TGTGCCAGCAGTTTATCGTCCGTAGTTGAGACCCAGTACTTC.

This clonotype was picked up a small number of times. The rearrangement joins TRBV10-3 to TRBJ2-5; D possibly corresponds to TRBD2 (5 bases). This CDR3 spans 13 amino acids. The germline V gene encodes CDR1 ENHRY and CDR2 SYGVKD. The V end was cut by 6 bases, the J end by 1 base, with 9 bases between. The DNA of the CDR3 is TGTGCCATCAGAGGAGGCATCCAAGAGACCCAGTACTTC. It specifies CAIRGGIQETQYF.

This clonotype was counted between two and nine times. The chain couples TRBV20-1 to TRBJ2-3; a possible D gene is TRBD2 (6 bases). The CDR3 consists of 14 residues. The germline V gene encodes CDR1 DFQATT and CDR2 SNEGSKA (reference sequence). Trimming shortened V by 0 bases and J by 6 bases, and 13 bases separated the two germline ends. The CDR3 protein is CSARDPFLADTQYF. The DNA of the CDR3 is TGCAGTGCTAGAGATCCCTTCCTAGCGGATACGCAGTATTTT.

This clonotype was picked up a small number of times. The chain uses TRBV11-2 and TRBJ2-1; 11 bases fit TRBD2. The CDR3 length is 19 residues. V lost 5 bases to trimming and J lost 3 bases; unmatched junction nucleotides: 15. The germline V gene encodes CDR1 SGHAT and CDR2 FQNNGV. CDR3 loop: CASSSPKAPLAGDYNEQFF. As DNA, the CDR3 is TGTGCCAGCAGCAGTCCCAAGGCCCCACTAGCGGGAGACTACAATGAGCAGTTCTTC.

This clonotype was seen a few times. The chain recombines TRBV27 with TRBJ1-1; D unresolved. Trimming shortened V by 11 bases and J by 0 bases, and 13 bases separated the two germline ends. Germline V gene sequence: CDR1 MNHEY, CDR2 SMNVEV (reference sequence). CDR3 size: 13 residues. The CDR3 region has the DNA TGTGCCTCATTAATTGGGGTGAACACTGAAGCTTTCTTT. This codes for CASLIGVNTEAFF.

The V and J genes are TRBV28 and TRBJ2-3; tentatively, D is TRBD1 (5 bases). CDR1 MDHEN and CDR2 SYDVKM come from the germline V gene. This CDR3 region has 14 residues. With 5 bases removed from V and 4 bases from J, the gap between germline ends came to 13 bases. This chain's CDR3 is CASSPKSGPDTQYF. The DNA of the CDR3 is TGTGCCAGCAGTCCGAAATCAGGGCCAGATACGCAGTATTTT.

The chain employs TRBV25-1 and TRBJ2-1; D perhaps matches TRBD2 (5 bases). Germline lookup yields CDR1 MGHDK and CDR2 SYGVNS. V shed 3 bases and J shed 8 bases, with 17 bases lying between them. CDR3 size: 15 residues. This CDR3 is CASSDGLASRDEQFF. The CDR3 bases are TGTGCCAGCAGTGACGGACTCGCCTCCCGGGATGAGCAGTTCTTC.

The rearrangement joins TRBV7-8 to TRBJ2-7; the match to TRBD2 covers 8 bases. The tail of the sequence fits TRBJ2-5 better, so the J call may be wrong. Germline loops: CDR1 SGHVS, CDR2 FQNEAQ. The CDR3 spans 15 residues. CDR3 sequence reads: CASSQGPAGEETQYF. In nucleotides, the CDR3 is TGTGCCAGCAGCCAAGGCCCAGCGGGAGAAGAGACCCAGTACTTC.

The CDR3 bases are TGTGCCAGCAGCCAGCCTTACTACGAGCAGTACTTC. This sequence encodes CASSQPYYEQYF. J is TRBJ2-7 and V is TRBV7-2; D call uncertain. The CDR3 is 12 residues long. Between the trimmed V and J ends, which lost 5 bases and 3 bases, there was a span of 8 bases. The V gene's germline CDR1 is SGHTA and CDR2 FQGNSA.

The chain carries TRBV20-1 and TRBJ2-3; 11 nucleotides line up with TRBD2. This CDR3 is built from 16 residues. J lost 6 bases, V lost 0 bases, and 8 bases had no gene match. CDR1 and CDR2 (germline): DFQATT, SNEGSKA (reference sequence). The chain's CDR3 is CSARDRTSGSWDTQYF. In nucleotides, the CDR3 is TGCAGTGCTAGAGATCGTACTAGCGGGAGTTGGGATACGCAGTATTTT.

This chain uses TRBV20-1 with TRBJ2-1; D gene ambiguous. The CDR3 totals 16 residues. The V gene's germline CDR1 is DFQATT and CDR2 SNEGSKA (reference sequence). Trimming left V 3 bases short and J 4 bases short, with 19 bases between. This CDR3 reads CSASDLDARMYNEQFF. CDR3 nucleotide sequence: TGCAGTGCTAGTGACCTGGACGCTCGAATGTACAATGAGCAGTTCTTC.

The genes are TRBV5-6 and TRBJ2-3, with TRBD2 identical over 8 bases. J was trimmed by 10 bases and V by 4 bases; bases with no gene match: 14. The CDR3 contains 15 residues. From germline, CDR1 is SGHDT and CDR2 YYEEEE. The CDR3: CASSHPGLGATAQYF. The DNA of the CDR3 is TGTGCCAGCAGCCACCCGGGACTAGGTGCCACGGCGCAGTATTTT.

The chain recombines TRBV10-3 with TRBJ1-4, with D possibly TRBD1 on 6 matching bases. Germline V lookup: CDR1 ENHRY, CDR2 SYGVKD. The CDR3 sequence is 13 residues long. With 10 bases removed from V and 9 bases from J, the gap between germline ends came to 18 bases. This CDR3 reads CATSPRQAKKLFF. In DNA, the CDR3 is TGTGCCACCAGCCCTAGACAGGCCAAAAAACTGTTTTTT.

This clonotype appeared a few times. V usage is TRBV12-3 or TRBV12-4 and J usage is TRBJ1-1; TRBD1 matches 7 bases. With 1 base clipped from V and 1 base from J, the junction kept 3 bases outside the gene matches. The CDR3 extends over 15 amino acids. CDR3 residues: CASSLEGAGNTEAFF. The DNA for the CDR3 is TGTGCCAGCAGTTTAGAGGGGGCAGGGAACACTGAAGCTTTCTTT.

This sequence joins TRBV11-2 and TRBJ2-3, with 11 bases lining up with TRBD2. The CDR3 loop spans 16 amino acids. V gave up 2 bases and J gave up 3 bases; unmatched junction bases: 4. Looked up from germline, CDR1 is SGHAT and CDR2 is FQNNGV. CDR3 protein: CASSLFIAGGTDTQYF. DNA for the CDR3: TGTGCCAGCAGCTTATTCATAGCGGGAGGGACAGATACGCAGTATTTT. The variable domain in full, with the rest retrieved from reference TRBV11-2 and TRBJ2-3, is EAGVAQSPRYKIIEKRQSVAFWCNPISGHATLYWYQQILGQGPKLLIQFQNNGVVDDSQLPKDRFSAERLKGVDSTLKIQPAKLEDSAVYLCASSLFIAGGTDTQYFGPGTRLTVL.

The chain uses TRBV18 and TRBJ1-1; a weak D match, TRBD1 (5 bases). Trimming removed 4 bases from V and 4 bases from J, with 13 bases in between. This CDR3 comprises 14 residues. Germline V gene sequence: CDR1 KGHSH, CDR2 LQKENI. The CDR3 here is CASSLFREGTEAFF. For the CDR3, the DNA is TGTGCCAGCTCACTTTTCAGGGAGGGCACTGAAGCTTTCTTT.

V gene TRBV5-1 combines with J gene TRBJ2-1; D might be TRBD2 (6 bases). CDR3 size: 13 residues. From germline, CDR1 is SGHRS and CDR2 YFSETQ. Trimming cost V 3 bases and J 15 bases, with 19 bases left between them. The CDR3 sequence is CASSSENRDFGFF. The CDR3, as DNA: TGCGCCAGCAGCTCGGAAAACCGGGACTTCGGGTTCTTC.

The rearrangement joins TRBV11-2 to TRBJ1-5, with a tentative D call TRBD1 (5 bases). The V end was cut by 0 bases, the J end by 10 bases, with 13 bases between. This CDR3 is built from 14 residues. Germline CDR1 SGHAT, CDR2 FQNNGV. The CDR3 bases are TGTGCCAGCAGCTTAGAGGGGGGGATCAGCCCCCAGCATTTT. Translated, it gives CASSLEGGISPQHF.

The CDR3 spells CSARAGPGEQYF. In DNA form, the CDR3 reads TGCAGTGCTAGGGCAGGGCCTGGGGAGCAGTACTTC. The chain employs TRBV20-1 and TRBJ2-7, with D possibly TRBD1 on 5 matching bases. The CDR3 covers 12 residues. Germline V lookup: CDR1 DFQATT, CDR2 SNEGSKA (reference sequence). Between the trimmed V and J ends, which lost 3 bases and 7 bases, there was a span of 13 bases.

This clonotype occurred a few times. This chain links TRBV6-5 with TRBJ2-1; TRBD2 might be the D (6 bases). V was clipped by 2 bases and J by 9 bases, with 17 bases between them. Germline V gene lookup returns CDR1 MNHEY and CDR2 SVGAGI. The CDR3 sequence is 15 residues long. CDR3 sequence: CASSYGGRLVFEQFF. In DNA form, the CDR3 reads TGTGCCAGCAGTTACGGGGGAAGACTAGTCTTTGAGCAGTTCTTC.

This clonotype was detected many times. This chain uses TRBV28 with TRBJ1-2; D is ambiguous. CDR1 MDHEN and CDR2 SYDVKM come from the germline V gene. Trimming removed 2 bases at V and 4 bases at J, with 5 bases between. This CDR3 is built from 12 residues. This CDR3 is CASSLSLYGYTF. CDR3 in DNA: TGTGCCAGCAGTTTAAGTCTCTATGGCTACACCTTC.

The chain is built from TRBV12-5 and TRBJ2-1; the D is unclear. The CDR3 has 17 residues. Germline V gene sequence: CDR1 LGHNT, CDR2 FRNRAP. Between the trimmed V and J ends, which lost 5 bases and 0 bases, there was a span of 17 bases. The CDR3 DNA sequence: TGTGCTAGTGGTAGGGTTCTGTTCGAACGCTCCTACAATGAGCAGTTCTTC. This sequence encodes CASGRVLFERSYNEQFF.

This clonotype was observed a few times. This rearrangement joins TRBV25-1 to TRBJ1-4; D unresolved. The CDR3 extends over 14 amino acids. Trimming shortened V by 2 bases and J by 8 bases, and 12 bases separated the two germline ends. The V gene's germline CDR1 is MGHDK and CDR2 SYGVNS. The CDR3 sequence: CASSELALGEKLFF. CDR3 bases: TGTGCCAGCAGTGAACTGGCGTTGGGCGAAAAACTGTTTTTT.